The 25 T cell receptor beta chains reported below all come from one sample, sequenced in a study of T cells in Graves' hyperthyroidism and ophthalmopathy. TCR beta CDR3 regions were amplified from RNA. Primed by the HTBI set, a first-round RT-PCR was run on the TCR CDR3. Via MiXCR, TCRdb re-called the multiplex PCR reads, giving one row per CDR3 protein. The table lists roughly 180,000 distinct CDR3 sequences, about 9% of them singletons. Sequenced input: blood. The receptor set was obtained from a woman younger than 30 with Graves' hyperthyroidism that later progressed to Graves' ophthalmopathy.

This clonotype was observed at least ten times. This chain links TRBV12-3 or TRBV12-4 with TRBJ2-1; D ambiguous. V lost 6 bases and J 7 bases, leaving 16 bases between the germline ends. The length of the CDR3 is 14 residues. The CDR3 reads CASSPDGDRNEQFF. CDR3 nucleotides: TGTGCCAGCAGCCCCGATGGGGATAGAAATGAGCAGTTCTTC.

In the case of this clonotype: This may be a read error: a much more frequent sequence differs by one nucleotide. The J gene is TRBJ2-5, the V gene TRBV20-1; TRBD2 aligns across 9 bases. This CDR3 has 14 amino acids. With 3 bases clipped from V and 5 bases from J, the junction kept 7 bases outside the gene matches. Germline CDR1 reads DFQATT; CDR2 reads SNEGSKA (reference sequence). This CDR3 is CSASSGRTDETQYF. DNA for the CDR3: TGCAGTGCTAGCAGCGGGAGGACCGATGAGACCCAGTACTTC.

By proportion, this clonotype is medium-sized. The V and J genes are TRBV2 and TRBJ1-1; D remains ambiguous. V was trimmed by 2 bases and J by 1 base, leaving 5 bases between them. The CDR3 extends over 13 amino acids. The germline V gene has CDR1 SNHLY and CDR2 FYNNEI. Here the CDR3 DNA reads TGTGCCAGCAGTGAAAGGCAGAACACTGAAGCTTTCTTT. Its protein is CASSERQNTEAFF. The full variable domain, with the rest looked up from reference TRBV2 and TRBJ1-1, is EPEVTQTPSHQVTQMGQEVILRCVPISNHLYFYWYRQILGQKVEFLVSFYNNEISEKSEIFDDQFSVERPDGSNFTLKIRSTKLEDSAMYFCASSERQNTEAFFGQGTRLTVV.

At least ten counts were recorded for this clonotype. The chain combines TRBV28 with TRBJ2-1; D gene uncertain. The CDR3 contains 13 residues. Germline assignment: CDR1 MDHEN and CDR2 SYDVKM. V lost 7 bases, J lost 4 bases, and 11 bases lay in between. In DNA form, the CDR3 reads TGTGCCAGCACCGTTGGCCTTTACAATGAGCAGTTCTTC. This gives the protein CASTVGLYNEQFF.

This clonotype was observed at least ten times. The chain carries TRBV30 and TRBJ1-2; 7 positions agree with TRBD1. Germline V gives CDR1 GTSNPN, CDR2 SVGIG (reference sequence). This CDR3 has 13 residues. V lost 2 bases, J lost 4 bases, and 4 bases stayed unmatched. The CDR3 sequence is CAWSLQGPYGYTF. CDR3 coding DNA: TGTGCCTGGAGTCTACAGGGGCCCTATGGCTACACCTTC.

Regarding this clonotype: This sequence may be a read error, since a much larger clone differs from it by one base. This chain links TRBV27 with TRBJ2-3, with 7 bases aligning to TRBD2. The germline V gene encodes CDR1 MNHEY and CDR2 SMNVEV (reference sequence). The J segment lost 6 bases and the V segment lost 5 bases, leaving 11 bases of the junction unmatched. The CDR3 has 15 residues. CDR3 DNA sequence: TGTGCCAGCAGTGACTCCCTAGCGGAAGTGGATACGCAGTATTTT. Its translation is CASSDSLAEVDTQYF.

This clonotype was seen ten or more times. The gene calls are TRBV28 and TRBJ2-5; possible D gene TRBD1, 6 bases. Germline values: CDR1 MDHEN, CDR2 SYDVKM. Trimming took 4 bases from V and 4 from J, leaving 16 bases between them. CDR3 size: 15 residues. This CDR3 reads CASSSKQGGLETQYF. As DNA, the CDR3 is TGTGCCAGCAGTTCTAAACAGGGTGGGCTAGAGACCCAGTACTTC.

There are many counts of this clonotype. The rearrangement joins TRBV20-1 to TRBJ2-1; TRBD2 agrees at 10 bases. The V segment lost 5 bases and the J segment 4 bases; nucleotides outside the gene matches: 5. This CDR3 contains 14 residues. Germline CDR1 DFQATT, CDR2 SNEGSKA (reference sequence). The CDR3 reads CSAASGGAYNEQFF. CDR3 nucleotides: TGCAGTGCTGCTAGCGGGGGAGCGTACAATGAGCAGTTCTTC.

This clonotype was counted between two and nine times. The V gene is TRBV5-6, the J gene TRBJ1-3, with D tentatively TRBD1 (5 bases). From germline, CDR1 is SGHDT and CDR2 YYEEEE. V was clipped by 3 bases and J by 0 bases, with 10 bases between them. This CDR3 is built from 15 residues. CDR3 region: CASSSGGSSGNTIYF. CDR3 nucleotide sequence: TGTGCCAGCAGCTCTGGGGGGAGCTCTGGAAACACCATATATTTT.

This clonotype has just a few counts. The gene calls are TRBV2 and TRBJ2-3; 12 positions match TRBD2. This CDR3 region has 16 residues. J gave up 8 bases and V 7 bases, and 13 bases lay outside the gene matches. The germline gives CDR1 SNHLY, CDR2 FYNNEI. CDR3 sequence (DNA): TGTGCCAGCAAGCCGTCTAGCGGGGGGGCCATGGGTACGCAGTATTTT. Its protein is CASKPSSGGAMGTQYF.

This clonotype was counted ten times or more. This chain uses TRBV12-3 or TRBV12-4 with TRBJ2-7; D is perhaps TRBD1 or TRBD2 (5 bases each). The CDR3 has 14 amino acids. V was trimmed by 4 bases and J by 2 bases, leaving 12 bases between them. The CDR3 spells CASSSTWGPYEQYF. The CDR3 region has the DNA TGTGCCAGCAGTTCTACTTGGGGACCCTACGAGCAGTACTTC.

This clonotype was picked up many times. This sequence joins TRBV20-1 and TRBJ1-1; 8 bases are shared with TRBD1. Looked up from germline, CDR1 is DFQATT and CDR2 is SNEGSKA (reference sequence). The CDR3 spans 13 residues. V lost 5 bases, J lost 5 bases, and 7 bases stayed unmatched. CDR3 DNA: TGCAGTGCTTGGGACAGGTCGGGGACTGAAGCTTTCTTT. This encodes CSAWDRSGTEAFF.

Many counts were recorded for this clonotype. This chain uses TRBV29-1 with TRBJ2-7; 9 bases are a match to TRBD2. The CDR3 is 13 amino acids. Per germline, CDR1 SQVTM and CDR2 ANQGSEA. The chain's CDR3 is CSSSGKNSYEQYF. The CDR3 nucleotides read TGCAGTTCTAGCGGGAAGAACTCCTACGAGCAGTACTTC.

This clonotype was detected many times. The chain has TRBV5-1 and TRBJ1-2; tentative D call: TRBD1 (5 bases). The germline V gene encodes CDR1 SGHRS and CDR2 YFSETQ. The CDR3 is made up of 13 amino acids. The ends were cut back, 7 bases at V and 4 bases at J, with 14 bases in the middle. In DNA form, the CDR3 reads TGCGCCAGCCGGGACGGCACGATCTATGGCTACACCTTC. As protein: CASRDGTIYGYTF. Looking up the rest from reference TRBV5-1 and TRBJ1-2 gives the full variable domain: KAGVTQTPRYLIKTRGQQVTLSCSPISGHRSVSWYQQTPGQGLQFLFEYFSETQRNKGNFPGRFSGRQFSNSRSEMNVSTLELGDSALYLCASRDGTIYGYTFGSGTRLTVV.

This clonotype appeared many times. The CDR3 is CATSDFKTQTYNEQFF. The CDR3, as DNA: TGTGCCACCAGTGATTTCAAGACACAGACCTACAATGAGCAGTTCTTC. The chain joins TRBV24-1 to TRBJ2-1, with unresolved D. Per the germline V gene, CDR1 is KGHDR and CDR2 is SFDVKD. V gave up 1 base and J gave up 2 bases, with 11 bases separating them. This CDR3 is built from 16 residues.

This clonotype was detected only a few times. The chain links TRBV3-1 to TRBJ1-2; 8 bases line up with TRBD1. In germline, CDR1 is LGHDT, CDR2 YNNKEL (reference sequence). CDR3 length: 18 residues. The trim removed 2 bases at V and 5 bases at J, leaving 16 bases unmatched. Here the CDR3 reads CASSQTGTGPQGRYGYTF. CDR3 bases: TGTGCCAGCAGCCAAACAGGGACAGGCCCCCAGGGTCGTTATGGCTACACCTTC.

This clonotype was detected many times. The rearrangement uses TRBV7-2 and TRBJ2-3; TRBD2 matches at 7 bases. The V gene's germline CDR1 is SGHTA and CDR2 FQGNSA. The J segment lost 0 bases and the V segment lost 4 bases, leaving 4 bases of the junction unmatched. CDR3 length: 15 amino acids. For the CDR3, the DNA is TGTGCCAGCAGCTCGGCTAGCGGAAGCACAGATACGCAGTATTTT. It is translated as CASSSASGSTDTQYF.

There are many counts of this clonotype. This chain uses TRBV6-1 with TRBJ1-2, with 10 bases aligning to TRBD1. CDR3 length: 15 residues. V gave up 5 bases and J gave up 5 bases; unmatched junction bases: 8. Germline V CDR1 and CDR2: MNHNS, SASEGT. The CDR3 here is CASSSWTGGRYGYTF. DNA for the CDR3: TGTGCCAGCAGTTCGTGGACAGGGGGGCGGTATGGCTACACCTTC.

In this sample, this clonotype turned up many times. The V gene is TRBV28, the J gene TRBJ1-2; TRBD1 matches at 7 bases. Per germline, CDR1 MDHEN and CDR2 SYDVKM. The CDR3 spans 15 residues. Trimming at V came to 6 bases and at J to 3 bases, leaving 10 bases not matched to a gene. CDR3 in DNA: TGTGCCAGCAGCCCGACAGGGTTTAGGGACTATGGCTACACCTTC. Translated, it gives CASSPTGFRDYGYTF.

V is TRBV4-2 and J is TRBJ2-7, with D maybe TRBD2 (6 bases). Germline V gene sequence: CDR1 LGHNA, CDR2 YNFKEQ. V was shortened by 0 bases and J by 0 bases, with 12 bases between the two germline ends. The CDR3 runs to 16 residues. The CDR3: CASSQDDGGSSYEQYF. CDR3 coding DNA: TGTGCCAGCAGCCAAGATGACGGGGGTAGCTCCTACGAGCAGTACTTC.

The sample holds a few counts of this clonotype. CDR3 sequence (DNA): TGTGCCATCAGTGACCTGGCCTACGAGCAGTACTTC. This translates into CAISDLAYEQYF. The chain joins TRBV10-3 to TRBJ2-7; D gene unclear. Trimming pared 3 bases from V and 2 bases from J, leaving 5 bases between. Looked up from germline, CDR1 is ENHRY and CDR2 is SYGVKD. The CDR3 loop spans 12 amino acids.

This clonotype showed up many times. This chain uses TRBV7-9 with TRBJ1-6; D possibly corresponds to TRBD1 (6 bases). The V gene lost 5 bases and the J gene lost 5 bases, with 19 bases spanning the gap. The germline gives CDR1 SEHNR, CDR2 FQNEAQ (reference sequence). This CDR3 comprises 17 residues. The CDR3 spells CASSRRLQGLDNSPLHF. DNA of the CDR3: TGTGCCAGCAGCAGACGCCTACAGGGTTTGGATAATTCACCCCTCCACTTT.

Ten or more counts support this clonotype. CDR3 nucleotides: TGCGCCAGCAGCCCCTACACCGACACTGAAGCTTTCTTT. Its translation is CASSPYTDTEAFF. This sequence joins TRBV4-1 and TRBJ1-1; D is ambiguous. Germline CDR1 and CDR2: MGHRA and YSYEKL. V lost 4 bases to trimming and J lost 3 bases, with 9 bases between them. There are 13 residues in the CDR3.

This clonotype was seen at least ten times. The V gene is TRBV5-5, the J gene TRBJ2-1; 10 bases match TRBD2. V trimming: 1 base; J trimming: 4 bases; junction bases outside the gene matches: 2. This CDR3 comprises 15 residues. Germline CDR1 is SGHKS and CDR2 is YYEKEE (reference sequence). The CDR3 region has the DNA TGTGCCAGCAGCTTGCGGACTAGCGGTTACAATGAGCAGTTCTTC. Its protein is CASSLRTSGYNEQFF.

A note on this clonotype: A much larger clone is a single base away; this may be a read error. The gene calls are TRBV6-1 and TRBJ1-2; 7 nucleotides agree with TRBD1. Germline CDR1 is MNHNS and CDR2 is SASEGT. The CDR3 covers 15 residues. The junction had 15 bases not matched to a gene; V was cut back by 6 bases and J by 8 bases. DNA of the CDR3: TGTGCCAGCAGCCAAGTCGGGGCAGGGGGTAGCGGCTACACCTTC. Amino acid sequence: CASSQVGAGGSGYTF.